The clone carrying this T cell receptor beta chain was recorded a few times. Antigen: not known. Since all of the isolated RNA was reverse transcribed, expressed TCRB transcripts were what got sequenced. Some clones are missing from TCRdb's copy, which holds only in-frame ones; the method was immunoSEQ multiplex PCR. The sample records 95,000 to 150,000 clones, 15% to 20% being singletons. The CDR3 runs 15 residues. The germline gives CDR1 MGHDK, CDR2 SYGVNS. The trim removed 3 bases at V and 6 bases at J, leaving 10 bases unmatched. This record comes from a study of beta chain features in type 1 diabetes. Notes on the study in general: A closer apparent resemblance between naive, central memory and Treg TCRB repertoires was seen in patients than in healthy donors. Type 1 diabetes patients had TCRB CDR3s that were shorter (moderately but significantly so) in all four CD4+ subsets. No resolution was reached here on whether HLA type influences TCRB rearrangement.

The rearrangement uses TRBV25-1 and TRBJ1-2; 7 nucleotides align to TRBD1. The TCR sequence derives from a man aged 25 to 40 with type 1 diabetes. Sequences were obtained from central memory CD4+ T cells from blood. The CDR3 coding sequence is TGTGCCAGCAGTGACCGTCGGACAGGTTGGGATGGCTACACCTTC. It yields the protein CASSDRRTGWDGYTF.